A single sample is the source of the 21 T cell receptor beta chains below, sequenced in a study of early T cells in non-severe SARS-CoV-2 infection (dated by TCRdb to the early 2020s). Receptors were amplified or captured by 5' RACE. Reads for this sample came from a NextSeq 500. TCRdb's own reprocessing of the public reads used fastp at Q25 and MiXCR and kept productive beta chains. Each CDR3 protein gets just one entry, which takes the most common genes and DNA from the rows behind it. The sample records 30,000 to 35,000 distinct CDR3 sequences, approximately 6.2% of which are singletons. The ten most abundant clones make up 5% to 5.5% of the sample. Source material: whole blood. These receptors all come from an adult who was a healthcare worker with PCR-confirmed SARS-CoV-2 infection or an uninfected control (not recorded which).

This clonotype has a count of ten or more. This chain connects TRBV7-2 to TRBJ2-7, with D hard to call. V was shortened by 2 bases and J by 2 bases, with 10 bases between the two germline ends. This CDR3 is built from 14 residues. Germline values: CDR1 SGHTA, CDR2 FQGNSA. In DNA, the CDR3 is TGTGCCAGCAGCTTAAGCGCCGGAGCCTACGAGCAGTACTTC. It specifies CASSLSAGAYEQYF.

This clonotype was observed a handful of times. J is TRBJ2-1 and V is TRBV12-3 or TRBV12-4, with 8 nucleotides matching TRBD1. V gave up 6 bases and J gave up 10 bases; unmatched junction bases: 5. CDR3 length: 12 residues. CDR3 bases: TGTGCCAGCAGGACAGGGGCCTGGGAGCAGTTCTTC. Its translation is CASRTGAWEQFF.

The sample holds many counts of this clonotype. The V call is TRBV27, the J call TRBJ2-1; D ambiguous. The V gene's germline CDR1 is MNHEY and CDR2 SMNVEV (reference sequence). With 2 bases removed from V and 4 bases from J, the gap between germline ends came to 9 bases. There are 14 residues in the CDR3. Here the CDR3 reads CASSLLPPYNEQFF. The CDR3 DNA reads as TGTGCCAGCAGTTTACTTCCCCCGTACAATGAGCAGTTCTTC.

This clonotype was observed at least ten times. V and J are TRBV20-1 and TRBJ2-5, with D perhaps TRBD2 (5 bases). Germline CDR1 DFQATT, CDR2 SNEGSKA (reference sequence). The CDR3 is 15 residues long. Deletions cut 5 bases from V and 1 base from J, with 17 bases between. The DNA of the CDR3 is TGCAGTGCTCCCCTTAGGGAGCACCCCCAAGAGACCCAGTACTTC. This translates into CSAPLREHPQETQYF.

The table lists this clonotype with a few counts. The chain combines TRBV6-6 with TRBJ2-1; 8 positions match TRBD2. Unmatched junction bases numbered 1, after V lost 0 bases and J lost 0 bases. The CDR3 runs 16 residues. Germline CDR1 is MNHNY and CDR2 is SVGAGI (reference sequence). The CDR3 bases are TGTGCCAGCAGTTACTCGAGCGGGAGCTCCTACAATGAGCAGTTCTTC. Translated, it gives CASSYSSGSSYNEQFF.

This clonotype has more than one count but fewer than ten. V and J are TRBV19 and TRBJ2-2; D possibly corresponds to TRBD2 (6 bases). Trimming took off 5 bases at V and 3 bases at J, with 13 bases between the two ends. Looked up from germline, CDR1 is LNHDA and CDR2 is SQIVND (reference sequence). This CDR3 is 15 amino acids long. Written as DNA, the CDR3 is TGTGCCAGTAGTGTGAACGGGGGTTACACCGGGGAGCTGTTTTTT. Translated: CASSVNGGYTGELFF.

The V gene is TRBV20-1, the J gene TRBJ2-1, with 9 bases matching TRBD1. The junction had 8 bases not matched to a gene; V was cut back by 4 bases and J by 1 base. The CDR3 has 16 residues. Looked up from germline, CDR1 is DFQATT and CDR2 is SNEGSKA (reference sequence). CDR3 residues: CSANIAGTGSYNEQFF. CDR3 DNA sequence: TGCAGTGCTAACATAGCCGGGACAGGGTCCTACAATGAGCAGTTCTTC.

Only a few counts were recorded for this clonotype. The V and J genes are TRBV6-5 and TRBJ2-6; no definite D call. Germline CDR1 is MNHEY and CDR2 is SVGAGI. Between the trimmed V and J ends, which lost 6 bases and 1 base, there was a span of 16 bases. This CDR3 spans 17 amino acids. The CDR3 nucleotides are TGTGCCAGCAGCTCCAGTCCTATCAGGTCTGGGGCCAACGTCCTGACTTTC. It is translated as CASSSSPIRSGANVLTF.

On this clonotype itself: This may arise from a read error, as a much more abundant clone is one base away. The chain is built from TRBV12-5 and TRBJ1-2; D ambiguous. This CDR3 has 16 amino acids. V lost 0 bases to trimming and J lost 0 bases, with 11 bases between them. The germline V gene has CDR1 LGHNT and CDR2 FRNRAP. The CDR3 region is CASGLVLSRTNYGYTF. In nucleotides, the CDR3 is TGTGCTAGTGGTTTGGTACTTAGCAGGACTAACTATGGCTACACCTTC.

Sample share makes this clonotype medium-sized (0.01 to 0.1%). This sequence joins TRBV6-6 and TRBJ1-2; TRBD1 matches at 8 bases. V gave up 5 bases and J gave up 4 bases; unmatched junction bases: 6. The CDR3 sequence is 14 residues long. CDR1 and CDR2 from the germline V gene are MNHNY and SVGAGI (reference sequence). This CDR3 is CASSGQGGSYGYTF. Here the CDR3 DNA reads TGTGCCAGCAGTGGACAGGGAGGCTCCTATGGCTACACCTTC.

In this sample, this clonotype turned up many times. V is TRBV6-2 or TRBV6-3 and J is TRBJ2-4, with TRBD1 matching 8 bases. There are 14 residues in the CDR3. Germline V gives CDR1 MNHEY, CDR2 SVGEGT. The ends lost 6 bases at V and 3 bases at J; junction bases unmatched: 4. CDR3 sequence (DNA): TGTGCCAGCAGCGTTACAGGGGGCAAAAACATTCAGTACTTC. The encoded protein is CASSVTGGKNIQYF.

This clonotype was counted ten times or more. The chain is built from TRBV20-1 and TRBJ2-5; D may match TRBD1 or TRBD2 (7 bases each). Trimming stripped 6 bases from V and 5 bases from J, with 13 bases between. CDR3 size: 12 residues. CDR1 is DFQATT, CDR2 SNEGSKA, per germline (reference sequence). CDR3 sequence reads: CSAPRGGETQYF. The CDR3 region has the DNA TGCAGTGCCCCCAGGGGGGGGGAGACCCAGTACTTC.

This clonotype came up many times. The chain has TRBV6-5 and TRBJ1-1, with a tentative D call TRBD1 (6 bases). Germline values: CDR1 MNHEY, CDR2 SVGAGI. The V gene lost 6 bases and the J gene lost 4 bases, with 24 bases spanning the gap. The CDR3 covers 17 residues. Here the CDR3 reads CASSRPLSGTKGTEAFF. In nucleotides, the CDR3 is TGTGCCAGCAGCCGACCGCTCTCCGGGACAAAGGGCACTGAAGCTTTCTTT.

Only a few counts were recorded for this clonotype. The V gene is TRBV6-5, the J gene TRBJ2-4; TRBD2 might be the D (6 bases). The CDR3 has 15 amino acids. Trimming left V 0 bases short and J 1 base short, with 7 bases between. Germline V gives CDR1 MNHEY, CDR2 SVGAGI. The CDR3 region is CASSYSRGAKNIQYF. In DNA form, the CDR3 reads TGTGCCAGCAGTTACTCCCGGGGGGCCAAAAACATTCAGTACTTC.

CDR3 residues: CSVFVQGSGNTEAFF. In nucleotides, the CDR3 is TGCAGCGTTTTTGTACAGGGGAGTGGAAACACTGAAGCTTTCTTT. The chain joins TRBV29-1 to TRBJ1-1, with 7 bases lining up with TRBD1. The V segment lost 5 bases and the J segment 2 bases; nucleotides outside the gene matches: 11. CDR3 size: 15 residues. Germline-derived CDR1 and CDR2 are SQVTM and ANQGSEA.

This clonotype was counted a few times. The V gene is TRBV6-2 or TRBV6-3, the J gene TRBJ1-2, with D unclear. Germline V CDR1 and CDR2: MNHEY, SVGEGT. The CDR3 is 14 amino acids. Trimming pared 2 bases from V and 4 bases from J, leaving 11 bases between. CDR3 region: CASSYQGSLYGYTF. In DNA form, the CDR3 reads TGTGCCAGCAGTTACCAAGGCTCTCTCTATGGCTACACCTTC.

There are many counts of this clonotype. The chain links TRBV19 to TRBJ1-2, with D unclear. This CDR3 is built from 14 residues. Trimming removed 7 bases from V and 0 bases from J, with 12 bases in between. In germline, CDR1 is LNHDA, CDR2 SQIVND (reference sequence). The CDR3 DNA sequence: TGTGCCAGTACCCCGGCGGGTGCTAACTATGGCTACACCTTC. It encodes CASTPAGANYGYTF. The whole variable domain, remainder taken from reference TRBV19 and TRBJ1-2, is DGGITQSPKYLFRKEGQNVTLSCEQNLNHDAMYWYRQDPGQGLRLIYYSQIVNDFQKGDIAEGYSVSREKKESFPLTVTSAQKNPTAFYLCASTPAGANYGYTFGSGTRLTVV.

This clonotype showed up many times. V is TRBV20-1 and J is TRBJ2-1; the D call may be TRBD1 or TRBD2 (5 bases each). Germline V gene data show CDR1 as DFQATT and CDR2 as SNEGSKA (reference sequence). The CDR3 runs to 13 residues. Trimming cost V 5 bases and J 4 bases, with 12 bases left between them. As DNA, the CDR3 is TGCAGTGCTCGGGGACCAGGGTACAATGAGCAGTTCTTC. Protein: CSARGPGYNEQFF.

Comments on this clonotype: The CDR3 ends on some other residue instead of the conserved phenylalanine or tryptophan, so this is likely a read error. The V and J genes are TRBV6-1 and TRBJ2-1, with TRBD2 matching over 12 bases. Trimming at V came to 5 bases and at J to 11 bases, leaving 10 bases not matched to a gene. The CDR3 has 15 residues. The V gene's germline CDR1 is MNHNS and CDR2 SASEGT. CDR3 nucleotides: TGTGCCAGCAGTTCAAAACTAGCGGGAGGACCCCAGCAGTTCTGC. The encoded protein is CASSSKLAGGPQQFC.

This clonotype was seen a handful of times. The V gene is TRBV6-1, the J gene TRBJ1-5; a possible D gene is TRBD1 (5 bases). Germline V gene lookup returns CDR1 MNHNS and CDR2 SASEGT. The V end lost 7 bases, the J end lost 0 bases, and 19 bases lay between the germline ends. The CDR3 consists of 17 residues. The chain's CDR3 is CASTPSGGGYSNQPQHF. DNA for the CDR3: TGTGCCAGCACTCCCTCAGGTGGGGGGTATAGCAATCAGCCCCAGCATTTT.

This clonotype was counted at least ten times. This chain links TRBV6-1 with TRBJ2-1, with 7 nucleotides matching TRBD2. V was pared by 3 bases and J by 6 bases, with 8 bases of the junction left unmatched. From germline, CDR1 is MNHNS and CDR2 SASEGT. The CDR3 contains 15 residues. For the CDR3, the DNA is TGTGCCAGCAGTGACTGGCGGGAGATAGGCAATGAGCAGTTCTTC. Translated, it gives CASSDWREIGNEQFF.